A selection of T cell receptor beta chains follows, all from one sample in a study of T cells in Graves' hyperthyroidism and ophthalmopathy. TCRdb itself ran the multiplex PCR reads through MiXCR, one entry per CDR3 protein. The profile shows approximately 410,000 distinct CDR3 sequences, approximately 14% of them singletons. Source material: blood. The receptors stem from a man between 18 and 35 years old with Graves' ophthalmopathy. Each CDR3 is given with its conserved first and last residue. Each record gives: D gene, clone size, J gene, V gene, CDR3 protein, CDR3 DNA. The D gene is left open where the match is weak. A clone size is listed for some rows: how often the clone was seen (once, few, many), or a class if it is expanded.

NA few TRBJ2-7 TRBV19 CASSILAFEPYEQYF NA
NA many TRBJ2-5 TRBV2 CASRVNRGGQETQYF TGTGCCAGCAGGGTCAACAGGGGAGGGCAAGAGACCCAGTACTTC
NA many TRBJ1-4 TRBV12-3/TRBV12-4 CASSLGRGEKLFF TGTGCCAGCAGCCTTGGGCGGGGTGAAAAACTGTTTTTT
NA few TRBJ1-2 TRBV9 CASSVDRYGEGSYGYTF TGTGCCAGCAGCGTAGACCGTTACGGGGAGGGGAGCTATGGCTACACCTTC
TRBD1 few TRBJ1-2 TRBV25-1 CASSSPTGAAGLGYTF TGTGCCAGCAGTTCTCCGACAGGGGCCGCTGGCTTGGGCTACACCTTC
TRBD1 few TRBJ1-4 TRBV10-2 CASRTGGYSSEKLFF TGCGCCAGCCGGACAGGGGGCTATAGTAGTGAAAAACTGTTTTTT
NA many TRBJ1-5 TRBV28 CASSARVGGPRPPHQPQHF TGTGCCAGCAGTGCCAGGGTTGGGGGACCAAGGCCACCTCATCAGCCCCAGCATTTT
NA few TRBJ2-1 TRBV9 CASSVGPGEQFF TGTGCCAGCAGCGTAGGTCCGGGTGAGCAGTTCTTC
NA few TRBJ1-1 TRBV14 CASSQFFTGGWTEAFF TGTGCCAGCAGCCAATTCTTCACGGGGGGCTGGACTGAAGCTTTCTTT
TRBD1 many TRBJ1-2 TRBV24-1 CATSESGTGDNYGYTF TGTGCCACCAGTGAATCCGGGACAGGGGACAACTATGGCTACACCTTC
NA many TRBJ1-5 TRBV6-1 CASKVITGTNQPQHF TGTGCCAGCAAGGTAATAACGGGCACCAATCAGCCCCAGCATTTT
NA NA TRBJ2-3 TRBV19 CASSIDVFALTDTQYF TGTGCCAGTAGTATTGACGTATTTGCCCTCACAGATACGCAGTATTTT
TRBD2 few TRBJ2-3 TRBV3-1 CASTHPAGGTDTQYF TGTGCCAGCACCCACCCGGCGGGAGGCACAGATACGCAGTATTTT
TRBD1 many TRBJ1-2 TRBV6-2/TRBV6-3 CASRLQWRDRDGYTF TGTGCCAGCAGACTCCAATGGCGGGACAGAGATGGCTACACCTTC
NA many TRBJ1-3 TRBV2 CASSEVPTGNTIYF TGTGCCAGCAGTGAAGTTCCTACTGGAAACACCATATATTTT
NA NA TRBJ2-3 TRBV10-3 CASAGLQDTQYF TGTGCCTCAGCGGGCCTGCAGGATACGCAGTATTTT
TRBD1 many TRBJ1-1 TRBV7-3 CASSRDRDTEAFF TGTGCCAGCAGCCGGGACAGGGACACTGAAGCTTTCTTT
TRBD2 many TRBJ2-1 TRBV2 CASRALAGGYNEQFF TGTGCCAGCAGAGCTCTAGCGGGAGGATACAATGAGCAGTTCTTC
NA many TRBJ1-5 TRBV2 CASSEYPPMQHF TGTGCCAGCAGTGAATATCCCCCCATGCAGCATTTT
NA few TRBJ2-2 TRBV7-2 CASSLVIPGELFF TGTGCCAGCAGCTTAGTGATCCCCGGGGAGCTGTTTTTT
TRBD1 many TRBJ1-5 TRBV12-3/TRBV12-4 CASSMGQGNQPQHF TGTGCCAGCAGCATGGGACAGGGCAATCAGCCCCAGCATTTT
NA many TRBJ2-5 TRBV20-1 CSARLGSQTQYF TGCAGTGCTAGGCTAGGTTCGCAGACCCAGTACTTC
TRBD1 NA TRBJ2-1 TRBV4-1 CASSPRDRGGYEQFF TGCGCCAGCAGCCCACGGGACAGGGGTGGCTATGAGCAGTTCTTC
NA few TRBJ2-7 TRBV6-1 CASVGRSSYEQYF TGTGCCAGCGTGGGACGAAGCTCCTACGAGCAGTACTTC
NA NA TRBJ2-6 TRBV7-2 CASSSAPLGGVTGPGANVLTF TGTGCCAGCAGCTCAGCCCCGCTGGGTGGAGTAACTGGCCCCGGGGCCAACGTCCTGACTTTC
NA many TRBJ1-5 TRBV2 CASTLTWGSNQPQHF TGTGCCAGCACTCTGACCTGGGGCAGCAATCAGCCCCAGCATTTT
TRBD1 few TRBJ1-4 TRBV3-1 CASSQRTGYEKLFF TGTGCCAGCAGCCAAAGGACAGGGTATGAAAAACTGTTTTTT
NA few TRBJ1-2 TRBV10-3 CAISGQAGIHGYTF TGTGCCATCAGTGGACAAGCGGGGATCCATGGCTACACCTTC
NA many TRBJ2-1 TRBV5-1 CASSLGDWAYNEQFF TGCGCCAGCAGCCTGGGGGACTGGGCATACAATGAGCAGTTCTTC
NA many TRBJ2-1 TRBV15 CATRADSYNEQFF TGTGCCACCAGGGCGGACAGTTACAATGAGCAGTTCTTC
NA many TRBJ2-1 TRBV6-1 CASRGRASSYNEQFF TGTGCCAGCAGGGGCAGGGCTAGCTCCTACAATGAGCAGTTCTTC
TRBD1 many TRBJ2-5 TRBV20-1 CSASPGTGNQETQYF TGCAGTGCTTCCCCCGGGACAGGGAACCAAGAGACCCAGTACTTC
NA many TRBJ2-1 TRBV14 CASSQDLQVYNEQFF TGTGCCAGCAGCCAAGATTTACAGGTGTACAATGAGCAGTTCTTC
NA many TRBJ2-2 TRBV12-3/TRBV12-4 CASTPGQGPTGELFF TGTGCCAGCACCCCTGGGCAGGGGCCGACCGGGGAGCTGTTTTTT
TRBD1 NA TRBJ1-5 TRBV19 CASSKTGEQPQHF TGTGCCAGTAGTAAAACAGGGGAACAGCCCCAGCATTTT
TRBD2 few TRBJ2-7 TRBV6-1 CASSRGGTSGSYEQYF TGTGCCAGCAGCCGAGGGGGGACTAGCGGCTCCTACGAGCAGTACTTC
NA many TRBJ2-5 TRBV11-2 CASSLTQETQYF TGTGCCAGCAGCTTAACCCAAGAGACCCAGTACTTC
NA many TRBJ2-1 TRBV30 CAGDPGTGANNEQFF TGTGCCGGCGACCCCGGGACGGGAGCTAACAATGAGCAGTTCTTC
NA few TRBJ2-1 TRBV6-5 CASSYSRGGRANEQFF TGTGCCAGCAGTTACTCCCGGGGCGGGCGTGCGAATGAGCAGTTCTTC
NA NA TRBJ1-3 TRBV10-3 CAISDGGNTIYF TGTGCCATCAGTGATGGGGGGAACACCATATATTTT
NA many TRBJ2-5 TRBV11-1 CASSLERGSLYQETQYF TGTGCCAGCAGCTTAGAGCGAGGCAGCTTGTACCAAGAGACCCAGTACTTC
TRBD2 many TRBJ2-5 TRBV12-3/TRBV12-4 CASSLLSGGGETQYF TGTGCCAGCAGTTTACTTAGCGGGGGCGGAGAGACCCAGTACTTC
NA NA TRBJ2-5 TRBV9 CASSVAGTTQETQYF TGTGCCAGCAGCGTAGCCGGGACAACTCAAGAGACCCAGTACTTC
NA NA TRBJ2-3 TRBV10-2 CASRGHGTQYF TGCGCCAGCAGGGGGCACGGTACGCAGTATTTT
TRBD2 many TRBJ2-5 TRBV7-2 CASSGGGSQETQYF TGTGCCAGCTCCGGGGGGGGATCTCAAGAGACCCAGTACTTC
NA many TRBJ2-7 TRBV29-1 CSVEDVHEQYF TGCAGCGTTGAAGATGTACACGAGCAGTACTTC
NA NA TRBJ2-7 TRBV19 CASSIEQGEQYF TGTGCCAGTAGTATCGAGCAAGGGGAGCAGTACTTC
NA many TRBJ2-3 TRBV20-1 CSARDSGRTSTDTQYF TGCAGTGCTAGAGATTCGGGCAGAACTAGCACAGATACGCAGTATTTT
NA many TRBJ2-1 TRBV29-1 CSAITGTAEQFF TGCAGCGCAATAACAGGGACGGCTGAGCAGTTCTTC
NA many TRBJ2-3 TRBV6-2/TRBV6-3 CASSYGAGSTDTQYF TGTGCCAGCAGTTACGGGGCAGGAAGCACAGATACGCAGTATTTT
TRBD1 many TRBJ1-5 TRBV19 CASTAHDRGLNQPQHF TGTGCCAGTACCGCCCACGACAGGGGTCTCAATCAGCCCCAGCATTTT
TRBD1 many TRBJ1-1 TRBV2 CAKTQGGPEAFF TGTGCCAAGACACAGGGGGGACCTGAAGCTTTCTTT
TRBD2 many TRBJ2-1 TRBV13 CASSPAGSGGARNEQFF TGTGCCAGCAGCCCAGCGGGTAGCGGGGGGGCCCGGAATGAGCAGTTCTTC
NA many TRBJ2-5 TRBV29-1 CSAVPTGKGETQYF TGCAGCGCCGTACCAACAGGGAAGGGAGAGACCCAGTACTTC
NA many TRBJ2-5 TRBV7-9 CASSIFKGFWETQYF TGTGCCAGCAGCATATTTAAGGGGTTCTGGGAGACCCAGTACTTC
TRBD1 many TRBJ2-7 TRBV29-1 CSVPPGQGSYEQYF TGCAGCGTCCCCCCGGGACAGGGATCCTACGAGCAGTACTTC
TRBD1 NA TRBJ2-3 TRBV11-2 CASSSDRGQDTQYF TGTGCCAGCAGCTCGGACAGGGGTCAGGATACGCAGTATTTT
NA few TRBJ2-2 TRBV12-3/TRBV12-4 CASSPIYTGELFF TGTGCCAGCAGCCCGATATATACCGGGGAGCTGTTTTTT
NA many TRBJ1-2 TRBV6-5 CASSYSTGYGYTF TGTGCCAGCAGTTACTCGACAGGCTATGGCTACACCTTC